Reported below is one TCR beta chain. The length of the CDR3 is 14 residues. Trimming removed 2 bases from V and 0 bases from J, with 4 bases in between. Per the germline V gene, CDR1 is MDHEN and CDR2 is SYDVKM. The TCR beta profiling, which covered VDJ combination and CDR3 sequence, was carried out using genomic DNA as the template. TCRdb processed the reads anew with MiXCR; each CDR3 protein has one entry. The sample has about 40,000 distinct CDR3 sequences; 60% to 70% are singletons. The sample belongs to a study of CD8+CD57+ T cells in acquired aplastic anemia. In patients chosen for sequencing, flow cytometry had shown CD8+CD57+ cell expansion.

Sequencing was carried out using sorted CD4+, CD8+, or CD8+CD57+ T cells (not recorded which) from PBMCs. The clonotype was recovered from a human donor with aplastic anemia. V and J are TRBV28 and TRBJ2-2; D unclear. CDR3 sequence: CASSLATNTGELFF. CDR3 bases: TGTGCCAGCAGTTTAGCCACGAACACCGGGGAGCTGTTTTTT.